This T cell receptor beta chain derives from a study of T-cell reconstitution after alpha-beta-depleted transplantation in children. The V gene lost 6 bases and the J gene lost 4 bases, with 7 bases spanning the gap. There are 11 residues in the CDR3. CDR1 and CDR2 from the germline V gene are DFQATT and SNEGSKA (reference sequence). Notes on the study in general: From surviving recipient T cells and thymic progenitors came the high day-60 TCRbeta diversity observed in some patients. From newly produced T cells came most of the T-cell counts and diversity one year after transplant.

This clonotype has a handful of counts. As yet, its antigen is unknown. Unique molecular identifiers were built into the TCRbeta library. Each CDR3 protein gets one entry after TCRdb re-called the PCR reads with MiXCR. The profile covers approximately 800,000 distinct CDR3 sequences, with about 16% appearing a single time and approximately 5% taken by the ten largest. V and J are TRBV20-1 and TRBJ2-1; D is unresolved. The material was PBMCs, mostly from graft donor cells, obtained 360 days after TCRalphabeta/CD19-depleted stem cell transplant. The TCR originated in a male patient under 18 who had a stem cell transplant for acute lymphoblastic leukemia, so the T cells may come from the graft donor. Written as DNA, the CDR3 is TGCAGTGCCGTACTTTACAATGAGCAGTTCTTC. Its translation: CSAVLYNEQFF.